This T cell receptor beta chain was recorded in a study of OX40 agonist ivuxolimab in advanced cancers. Points from the study as a whole: CD8+ T cells (on average) carried more expanded clones than CD4+ T cells. Low clonal expansion, among the lowest seen, marked partial responders at 0.1-3.0 mg/kg. CD4+ and CD8+ T cells in blood underwent clonal expansion by week 6 at 0.1 to 3.0 mg/kg.

Blood sampling was done at baseline, cycle 4 day 1, and cycle 7 day 1. In the case of this clone: Its antigen is still unknown.

The protocol was immunoSEQ multiplex PCR, while the TCRdb copy is restricted to in-frame clones and leaves out a portion. Of 70,000 or so clones listed, 84% were seen once; the top ten hold around 0.78%. CDR3 size: 15 residues. Deletions cut 2 bases from V and 6 bases from J, with 13 bases between. Germline V CDR1 and CDR2: MNHEY, SMNVEV (reference sequence). The source material was CD4+ or CD8+ T cells sorted from blood, sampled in a trial of the OX40 agonist ivuxolimab. The chain combines TRBV27 with TRBJ1-4; TRBD1 might be the D (6 bases). The receptor comes from an adult with an advanced solid tumor such as melanoma, head and neck, liver or kidney cancer. CDR3 sequence (DNA): TGTGCCAGCAGTTTACAGACAGGACGGGATGAAAAACTGTTTTTT. Its protein product is CASSLQTGRDEKLFF.